Shown below are 3 T cell receptor beta chains from a single sample sequenced in a study of blood T cell repertoires in COVID-19. Only in-frame clones appear in the TCRdb table, and some are missing; sequencing was by immunoSEQ multiplex PCR. This table holds approximately 300,000 clones, roughly 83% found once. The sample comprised peripheral blood. The receptors come from a woman aged 50 to 60 with acute or convalescent COVID-19.

The chain uses TRBV24-1 and TRBJ1-1; D is possibly TRBD1 (5 bases). Germline assignment: CDR1 KGHDR and CDR2 SFDVKD. Trimming removed 3 bases at V and 1 base at J, with 14 bases between. This CDR3 has 16 residues. In nucleotides, the CDR3 is TGTGCCACCAGTGATGCCTCCCTCGACAGGAACACTGAAGCTTTCTTT. Protein: CATSDASLDRNTEAFF.

The V call is TRBV2, the J call TRBJ1-5; 9 bases match TRBD1. Germline V gene sequence: CDR1 SNHLY, CDR2 FYNNEI. V was pared by 6 bases and J by 4 bases, with 10 bases of the junction left unmatched. The CDR3 is 16 amino acids. CDR3 sequence reads: CASRAGTGTRNQPQHF. CDR3 bases: TGTGCCAGCAGGGCCGGGACAGGGACTCGTAATCAGCCCCAGCATTTT.

The chain combines TRBV4-1 with TRBJ2-7, with 15 bases that match TRBD2. The CDR3 has 15 residues. Trimming took 4 bases from V and 2 from J; bases not matched to a gene: 0. Germline V gene lookup returns CDR1 MGHRA and CDR2 YSYEKL. The CDR3, as DNA: TGCGCCAGCAGCCGGACTAGCGGGAGGGCCTACGAGCAGTACTTC. Amino acid sequence: CASSRTSGRAYEQYF.